A selection of T cell receptor beta chains follows, all from one sample in a study of cytotoxic CD8 clonotypes in ibrutinib-treated CLL. TCRdb keeps only in-frame clones here, not all; method: immunoSEQ multiplex PCR. The table includes hundreds of thousands of clones, 67% detected once. The starting material was PBMCs, obtained after 36 months of ibrutinib treatment. The receptors come from a human donor with chronic lymphocytic leukemia. The CDR3 runs from the conserved cysteine through the conserved F or W. The D gene is left open where the match is weak. Clone size appears in some rows only: once, few, many, or a class for an expanded clone.

clone_size d_call j_call v_call cdr3_nt cdr3_aa
NA NA TRBJ2-2 TRBV9 TGTGCCAGCAGCTCCGAGGTAGTTACGAACACCGGGGAGCTGTTTTTT CASSSEVVTNTGELFF
NA TRBD2 TRBJ2-1 TRBV5-1 TGCGCCAGCCGACTAGCGGGGAGTGAGCAGTTCTTC CASRLAGSEQFF
NA NA TRBJ2-7 TRBV6-1 TGTGCCAGCAGTGAGGCCCCAACAGAATCCTACGAGCAGTACTTC CASSEAPTESYEQYF
NA TRBD1 TRBJ1-6 TRBV9 TGTGCCAGCACTCCAGGGGGGGTCGGGAGTTCACCCCTCCACTTT CASTPGGVGSSPLHF
NA TRBD2 TRBJ2-5 TRBV5-4 TGTGCCAGCAGCTCAGGACTAGCGGGAGGTGGAGAGACCCAGTACTTC CASSSGLAGGGETQYF
NA NA TRBJ2-5 TRBV25-1 TGTGCCAGCAGTGATCGACTAGGCGGGGAGACCCAGTACTTC CASSDRLGGETQYF
NA TRBD2 TRBJ2-1 TRBV7-2 TGTGCCAGCAGCAAACAGGAACTAGCGGGCGGTGAGCAGTTCTTC CASSKQELAGGEQFF
NA NA TRBJ1-3 TRBV11-2 TGTGCCAGCAGCCCCGCAATGTGGTTCTCTGGAAACACCATATATTTT CASSPAMWFSGNTIYF
once TRBD1 TRBJ1-2 TRBV29-1 TGCAGCGTTGTTCTCGGGACAGGGGGCATTTGGGGCTACACCTTC CSVVLGTGGIWGYTF
few TRBD1 TRBJ2-5 TRBV4-2 TGTGCCAGCAGCCAAGAACTAGGGGGACAGGGTCAGGAGACCCAGTACTTC CASSQELGGQGQETQYF
NA NA TRBJ2-3 TRBV6-6 TGTGCCAGCAGTTACTGGACTAAAAGCACAGATACGCAGTATTTT CASSYWTKSTDTQYF
NA TRBD1 TRBJ1-2 TRBV7-8 TGTGCCAGCAGCCTAGGAGGGGGCGATGGCTACACCTTC CASSLGGGDGYTF
NA NA TRBJ2-5 TRBV11-2 TGTGCCAGCAGCTTCAGGGGAGGGGCAGAGACCCAGTACTTC CASSFRGGAETQYF
NA NA TRBJ2-7 TRBV7-2 TGTGCCAGCAGCTTAGTCTCAGGGTACGAGCAGTACTTC CASSLVSGYEQYF
NA TRBD1 TRBJ1-2 TRBV7-9 TGTGCCAGCAGCTTACCCGGGACAGGGGCCCTAGTCTCCTTC CASSLPGTGALVSF
NA NA TRBJ2-1 TRBV13 TGTGCCAGCAGCTTAGCGGGAGTCTCCTACAATGAGCAGTTCTTC CASSLAGVSYNEQFF
NA TRBD2 TRBJ2-7 TRBV10-3 TGTGCCGCCAGACTAGCGGGGACATACGAGCAGTACTTC CAARLAGTYEQYF
NA TRBD1 TRBJ2-7 TRBV4-2 TGTGCCAGCAGCCGACACAGGGGGCAGTTGGGCGAGCAGTACTTC CASSRHRGQLGEQYF
NA TRBD1 TRBJ1-2 TRBV2 TGTGCCAGCAGCCCCCGGACAGGGAACTATGGCTACACCTTC CASSPRTGNYGYTF
NA TRBD2 TRBJ2-3 TRBV29-1 TGCAGCGTTGAAGGGCCTAGCGGTAGCACAGATACGCAGTATTTT CSVEGPSGSTDTQYF
few NA TRBJ2-1 TRBV19 TGTGCCAGTCTTGGGGGCCGCGGGTACAATGAGCAGTTCTTC CASLGGRGYNEQFF
NA TRBD1 TRBJ2-3 TRBV7-9 TGTGCCAGCAGCTCGACGGACAGGGGCTTTTACACAGATACGCAGTATTTT CASSSTDRGFYTDTQYF
few NA TRBJ2-4 TRBV19 TGTGCCAGTAGTATTTGGTCAGTTCTAGCCAAAAACATTCAGTACTTC CASSIWSVLAKNIQYF
NA TRBD1 TRBJ2-7 TRBV13 TGTGCCAGCAGCCGGACAGGGAACTCCTACGAGCAGTACTTC CASSRTGNSYEQYF
NA NA TRBJ2-1 TRBV6-1 TGTGCCAGCAGTGAGGGGTACAATGAGCAGTTCTTC CASSEGYNEQFF
NA TRBD2 TRBJ2-7 TRBV2 TGTGCCAGCAGTGAGCATAGCGGGAGTCTCTACGAGCAGTACTTC CASSEHSGSLYEQYF
NA NA TRBJ1-1 TRBV11-2 TGTGCCAGCAGCCTTACACAGGGAAGGAACACTGAAGCTTTCTTT CASSLTQGRNTEAFF
NA TRBD2 TRBJ2-1 TRBV5-4 TGTGCCAGCAGCTTAAGCTTATTGGCCGTCAGCGGGAGTGGTAGTGAGCAGTTCTTC CASSLSLLAVSGSGSEQFF
few NA TRBJ2-3 TRBV5-1 TGCGCCAGCAGCTTGGGGGATGGGACTACGCAGTATTTT CASSLGDGTTQYF
NA TRBD1 TRBJ2-1 TRBV5-1 TGCGCCAGCAGCTTGGAGCGACAGGGGGCCTCTATCCCGTATGAGCAGTTCTTC CASSLERQGASIPYEQFF
few NA TRBJ2-1 TRBV9 TGTGCCAGCAGCGTAGGGCCACATACCAATGAGCAGTTCTTC CASSVGPHTNEQFF
NA NA TRBJ1-3 TRBV5-1 TGCGCCAGCAGCCCAGGGTTTGGAAACACCATATATTTT CASSPGFGNTIYF
NA TRBD1 TRBJ2-7 TRBV18 TGTGCCAGCTCACCCCCTGACAGGGGGAGGTACGAGCAGTACTTC CASSPPDRGRYEQYF
few NA TRBJ1-3 TRBV6-5 TGTGCCAGCAGTTACTCGGCGGGTGTCTCTGGAAACACCATATATTTT CASSYSAGVSGNTIYF
NA NA TRBJ1-6 TRBV5-4 TGTGCCAGCAGCTTGGAGGCAGGTAATTCACCCCTCCACTTT CASSLEAGNSPLHF
NA NA TRBJ2-3 TRBV28 TGTGCCAGCAGTTCAGGGGCCGATACGCAGTATTTT CASSSGADTQYF
few TRBD1 TRBJ2-6 TRBV15 TGTGCCACTCAGGGGGCTGGGGCCAACGTCCTGACTTTC CATQGAGANVLTF
NA TRBD1 TRBJ2-5 TRBV11-2 TGTGCCAGCAGCCTAGAGGGGGGGACAGGGGATTTAGAGACCCAGTACTTC CASSLEGGTGDLETQYF
NA NA TRBJ2-5 TRBV11-3 TGTGCCAGCAGCTTAGGGGTCGGACGGGGCGGAGCCACGACCCAGTACTTC CASSLGVGRGGATTQYF
NA TRBD1 TRBJ1-5 TRBV2 TGTGCCAGCAGTGAAGTGGACAGGAGAAATCAGCCCCAGCATTTT CASSEVDRRNQPQHF
NA NA TRBJ2-7 TRBV15 TGTGCCACCAGCAGAGTCGGCCTGGACTACGAGCAGTACTTC CATSRVGLDYEQYF
few NA TRBJ2-7 TRBV18 TGTGCCAGCTCACCGTCCCAGGCCGTAGACGAGCAGTACTTC CASSPSQAVDEQYF
NA TRBD2 TRBJ2-5 TRBV6-5 TGTGCCAGCAGCCCTCCGGGACTAGCGGTTCAGACCCAGTACTTC CASSPPGLAVQTQYF
NA NA TRBJ1-4 TRBV4-1 TGCGCCAGCAGCCAAGGCCCGGGGGCAACTAATGAAAAACTGTTTTTT CASSQGPGATNEKLFF
NA TRBD1 TRBJ1-5 TRBV18 TGTGCCAGCTCCCTACAGGGGAATCAGCCCCAGCATTTT CASSLQGNQPQHF
NA TRBD1 TRBJ1-1 TRBV7-3 TGTGCCAGCAGCCCGGGACAGGGGAACACTGAAGCTTTCTTT CASSPGQGNTEAFF
NA TRBD2 TRBJ2-7 TRBV18 TGTGCCAGCTCACCAACTAGCGGGGGATCGGGAGAGCAGTACTTC CASSPTSGGSGEQYF
NA NA TRBJ1-4 TRBV6-6 TGTGCCAGCAGCTCAGGGAGCACTAATGAAAAACTGTTTTTT CASSSGSTNEKLFF
few TRBD2 TRBJ2-2 TRBV7-9 TGTGCCAGCAGCTTATTACGGCTAGCGGCCGGGGAGCTGTTTTTT CASSLLRLAAGELFF
NA TRBD1 TRBJ1-2 TRBV18 TGTGCCAGCTCACCACTGGGGACAGGGGGTAAAGCTAACTATGGCTACACCTTC CASSPLGTGGKANYGYTF
NA TRBD1 TRBJ1-2 TRBV29-1 TGCAGCGTTGAAGGAGGAAAAGGGGACAGGGGCTACACCTTC CSVEGGKGDRGYTF